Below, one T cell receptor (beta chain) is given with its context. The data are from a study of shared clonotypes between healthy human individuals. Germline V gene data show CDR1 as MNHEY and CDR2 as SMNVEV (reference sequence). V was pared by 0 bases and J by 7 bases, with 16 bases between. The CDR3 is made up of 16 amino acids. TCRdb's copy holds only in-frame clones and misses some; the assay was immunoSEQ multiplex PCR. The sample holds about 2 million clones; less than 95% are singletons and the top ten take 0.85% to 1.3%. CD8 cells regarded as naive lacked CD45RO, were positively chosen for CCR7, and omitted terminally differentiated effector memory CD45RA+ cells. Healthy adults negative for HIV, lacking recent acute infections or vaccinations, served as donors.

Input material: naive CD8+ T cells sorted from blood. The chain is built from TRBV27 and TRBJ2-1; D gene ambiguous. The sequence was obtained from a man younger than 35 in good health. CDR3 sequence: CASSLSTAAIINEQFF. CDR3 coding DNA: TGTGCCAGCAGTTTATCGACGGCTGCCATCATTAATGAGCAGTTCTTC.